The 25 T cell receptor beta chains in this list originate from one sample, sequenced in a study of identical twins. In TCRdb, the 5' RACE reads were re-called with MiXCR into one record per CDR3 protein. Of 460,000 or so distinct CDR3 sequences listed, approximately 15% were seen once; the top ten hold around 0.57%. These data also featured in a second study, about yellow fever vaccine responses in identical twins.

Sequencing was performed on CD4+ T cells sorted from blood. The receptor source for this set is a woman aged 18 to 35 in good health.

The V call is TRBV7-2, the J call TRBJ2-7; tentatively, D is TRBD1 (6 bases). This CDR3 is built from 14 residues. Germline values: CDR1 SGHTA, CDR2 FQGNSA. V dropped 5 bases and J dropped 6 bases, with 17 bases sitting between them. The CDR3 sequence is CASSPRQESFEQYF. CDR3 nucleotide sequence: TGTGCCAGCAGCCCAAGACAGGAGTCTTTCGAGCAGTACTTC.

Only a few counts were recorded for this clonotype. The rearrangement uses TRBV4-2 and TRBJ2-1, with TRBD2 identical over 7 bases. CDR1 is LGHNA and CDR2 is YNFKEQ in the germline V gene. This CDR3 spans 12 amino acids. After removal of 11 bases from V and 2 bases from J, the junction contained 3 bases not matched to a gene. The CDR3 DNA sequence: TGTGCCGCGGGGGATCCCTACAATGAGCAGTTCTTC. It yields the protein CAAGDPYNEQFF.

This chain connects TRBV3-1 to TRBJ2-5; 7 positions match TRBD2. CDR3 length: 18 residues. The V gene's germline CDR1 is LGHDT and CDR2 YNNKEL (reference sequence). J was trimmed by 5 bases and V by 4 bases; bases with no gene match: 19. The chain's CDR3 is CASSLMGPLAVTGETQYF. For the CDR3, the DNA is TGTGCCAGCAGCCTCATGGGACCTCTAGCGGTGACCGGGGAGACCCAGTACTTC.

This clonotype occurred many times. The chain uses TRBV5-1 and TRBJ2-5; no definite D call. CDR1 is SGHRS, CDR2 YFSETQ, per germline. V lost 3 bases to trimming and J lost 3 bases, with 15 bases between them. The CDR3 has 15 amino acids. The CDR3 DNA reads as TGCGCCAGCAGCTGGGCGCCTAGAATAGAAGAGACCCAGTACTTC. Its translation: CASSWAPRIEETQYF.

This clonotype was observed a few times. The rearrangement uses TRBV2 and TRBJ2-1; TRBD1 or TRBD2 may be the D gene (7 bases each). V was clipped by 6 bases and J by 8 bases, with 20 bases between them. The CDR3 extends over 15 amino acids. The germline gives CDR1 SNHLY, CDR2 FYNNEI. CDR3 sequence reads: CASSGGSRGVDEQFF. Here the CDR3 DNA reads TGTGCCAGCAGCGGGGGGTCCAGGGGGGTGGATGAGCAGTTCTTC.

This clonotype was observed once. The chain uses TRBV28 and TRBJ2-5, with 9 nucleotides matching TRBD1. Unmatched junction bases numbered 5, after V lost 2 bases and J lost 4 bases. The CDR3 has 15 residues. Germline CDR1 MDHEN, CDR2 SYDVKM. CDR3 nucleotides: TGTGCCAGCAGTTTACCCGAGGGACAGGGAGAGACCCAGTACTTC. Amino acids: CASSLPEGQGETQYF.

The CDR3 sequence: CAWSTGANVLTF. In DNA form, the CDR3 reads TGTGCCTGGAGTACCGGGGCCAACGTCCTGACTTTC. This sequence joins TRBV30 and TRBJ2-6, with no clear D. The CDR3 is 12 amino acids. V was cut by 2 bases and J by 4 bases, with 3 bases left in between. Per the germline V gene, CDR1 is GTSNPN and CDR2 is SVGIG (reference sequence). The variable domain in full, with the rest retrieved from reference TRBV30 and TRBJ2-6, is SQTIHQWPATLVQPVGSPLSLECTVEGTSNPNLYWYRQAAGRGLQLLFYSVGIGQISSEVPQNLSASRPQDRQFILSSKKLLLSDSGFYLCAWSTGANVLTFGAGSRLTVL.

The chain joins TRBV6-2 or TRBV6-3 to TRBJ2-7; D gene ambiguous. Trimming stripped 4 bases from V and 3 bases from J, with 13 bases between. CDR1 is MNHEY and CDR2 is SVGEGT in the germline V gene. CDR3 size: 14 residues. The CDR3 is CASSSSRRRYEQYF. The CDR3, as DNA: TGTGCCAGCAGTTCCTCTAGGCGCCGCTACGAGCAGTACTTC.

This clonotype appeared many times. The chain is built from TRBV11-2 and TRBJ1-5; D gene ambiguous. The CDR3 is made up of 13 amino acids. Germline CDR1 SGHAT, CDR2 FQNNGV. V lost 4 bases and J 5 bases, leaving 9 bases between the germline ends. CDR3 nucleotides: TGTGCCAGCAGCTATCGACGAGATCAGCCCCAGCATTTT. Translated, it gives CASSYRRDQPQHF. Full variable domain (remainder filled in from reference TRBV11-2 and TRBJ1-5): EAGVAQSPRYKIIEKRQSVAFWCNPISGHATLYWYQQILGQGPKLLIQFQNNGVVDDSQLPKDRFSAERLKGVDSTLKIQPAKLEDSAVYLCASSYRRDQPQHFGDGTRLSIL.

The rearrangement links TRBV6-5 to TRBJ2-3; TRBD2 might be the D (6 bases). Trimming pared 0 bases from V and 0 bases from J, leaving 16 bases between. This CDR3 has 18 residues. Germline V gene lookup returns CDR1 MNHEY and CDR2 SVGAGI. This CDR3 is CASSYSLPASASTDTQYF. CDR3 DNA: TGTGCCAGCAGTTACTCGCTTCCGGCTAGCGCTAGCACAGATACGCAGTATTTT.

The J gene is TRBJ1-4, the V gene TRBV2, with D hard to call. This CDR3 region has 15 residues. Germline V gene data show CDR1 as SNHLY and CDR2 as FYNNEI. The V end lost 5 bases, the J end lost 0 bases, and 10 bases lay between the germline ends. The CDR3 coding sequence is TGTGCCAGCAGTAAGGGAGGTGCAACTAATGAAAAACTGTTTTTT. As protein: CASSKGGATNEKLFF.

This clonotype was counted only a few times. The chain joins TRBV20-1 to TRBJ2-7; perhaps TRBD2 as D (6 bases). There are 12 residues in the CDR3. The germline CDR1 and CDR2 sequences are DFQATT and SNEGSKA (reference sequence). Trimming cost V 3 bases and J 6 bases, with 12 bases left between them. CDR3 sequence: CSASTTSFEQYF. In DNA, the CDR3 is TGCAGTGCTAGCACAACTAGCTTCGAGCAGTACTTC.

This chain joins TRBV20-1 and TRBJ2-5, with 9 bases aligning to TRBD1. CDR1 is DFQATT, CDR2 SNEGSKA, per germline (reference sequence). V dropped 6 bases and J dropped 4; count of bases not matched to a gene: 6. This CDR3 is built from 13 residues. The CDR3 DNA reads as TGCAGTGCCCCCGGGACAGGGAGAGAGACCCAGTACTTC. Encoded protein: CSAPGTGRETQYF.

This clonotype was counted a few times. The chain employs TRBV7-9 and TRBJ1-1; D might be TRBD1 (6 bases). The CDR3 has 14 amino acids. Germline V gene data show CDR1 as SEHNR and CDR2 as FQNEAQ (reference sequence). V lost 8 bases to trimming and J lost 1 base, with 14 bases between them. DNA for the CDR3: TGTGCCAGCGGCGCAGACAGGCAGAACACTGAAGCTTTCTTT. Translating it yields CASGADRQNTEAFF.

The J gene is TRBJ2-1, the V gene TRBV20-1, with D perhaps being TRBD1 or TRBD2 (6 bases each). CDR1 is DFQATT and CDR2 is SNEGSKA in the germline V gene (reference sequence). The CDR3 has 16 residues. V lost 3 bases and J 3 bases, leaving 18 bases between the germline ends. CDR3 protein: CSASPVGGLNYNEQFF. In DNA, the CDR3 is TGCAGTGCTAGCCCCGTAGGGGGGCTCAACTACAATGAGCAGTTCTTC.

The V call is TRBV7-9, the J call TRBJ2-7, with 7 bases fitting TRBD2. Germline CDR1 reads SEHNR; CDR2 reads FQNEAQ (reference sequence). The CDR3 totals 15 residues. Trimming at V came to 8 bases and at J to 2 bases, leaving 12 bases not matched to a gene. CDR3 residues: CASGTSRDYPYEQYF. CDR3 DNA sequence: TGTGCCAGCGGTACCTCCCGGGACTATCCCTACGAGCAGTACTTC. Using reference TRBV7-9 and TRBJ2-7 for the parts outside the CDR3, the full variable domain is DTGVSQNPRHKITKRGQNVTFRCDPISEHNRLYWYRQTLGQGPEFLTYFQNEAQLEKSRLLSDRFSAERPKGSFSTLEIQRTEQGDSAMYLCASGTSRDYPYEQYFGPGTRLTVT.

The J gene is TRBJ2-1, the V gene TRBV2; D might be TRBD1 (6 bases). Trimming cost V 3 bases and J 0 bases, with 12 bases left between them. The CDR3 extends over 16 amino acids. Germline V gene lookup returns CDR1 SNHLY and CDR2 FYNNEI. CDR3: CASSDRKGGSYNEQFF. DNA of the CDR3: TGTGCCAGCAGTGATCGTAAAGGGGGCTCCTACAATGAGCAGTTCTTC.

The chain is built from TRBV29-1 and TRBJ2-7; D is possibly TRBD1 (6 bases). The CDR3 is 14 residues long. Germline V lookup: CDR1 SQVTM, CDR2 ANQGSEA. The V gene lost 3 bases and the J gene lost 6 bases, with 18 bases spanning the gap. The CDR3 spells CSVDMGAPTLEQYF. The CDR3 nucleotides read TGCAGCGTTGACATGGGGGCGCCTACCCTCGAGCAGTACTTC.

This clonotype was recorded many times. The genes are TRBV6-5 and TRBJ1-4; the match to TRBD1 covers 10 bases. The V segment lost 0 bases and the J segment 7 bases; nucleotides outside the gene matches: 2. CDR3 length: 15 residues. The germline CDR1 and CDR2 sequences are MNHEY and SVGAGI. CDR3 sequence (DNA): TGTGCCAGCAGTTACTCGGGACAGGGGTTTGAAAAACTGTTTTTT. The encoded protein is CASSYSGQGFEKLFF.

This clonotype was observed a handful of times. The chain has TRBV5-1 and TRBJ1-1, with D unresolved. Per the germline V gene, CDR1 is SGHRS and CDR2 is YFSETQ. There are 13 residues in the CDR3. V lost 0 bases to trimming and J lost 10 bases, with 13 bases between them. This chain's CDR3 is CASSLASRSRAFF. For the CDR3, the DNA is TGCGCCAGCAGCTTGGCTTCACGGTCGAGAGCTTTCTTT. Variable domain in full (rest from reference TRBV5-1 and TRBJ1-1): KAGVTQTPRYLIKTRGQQVTLSCSPISGHRSVSWYQQTPGQGLQFLFEYFSETQRNKGNFPGRFSGRQFSNSRSEMNVSTLELGDSALYLCASSLASRSRAFFGQGTRLTVV.

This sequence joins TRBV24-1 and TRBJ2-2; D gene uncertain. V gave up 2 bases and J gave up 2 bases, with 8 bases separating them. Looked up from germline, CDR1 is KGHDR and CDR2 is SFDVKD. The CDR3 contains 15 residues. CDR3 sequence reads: CATSDYSVNTGELFF. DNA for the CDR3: TGTGCCACCAGTGATTATTCAGTTAACACCGGGGAGCTGTTTTTT.

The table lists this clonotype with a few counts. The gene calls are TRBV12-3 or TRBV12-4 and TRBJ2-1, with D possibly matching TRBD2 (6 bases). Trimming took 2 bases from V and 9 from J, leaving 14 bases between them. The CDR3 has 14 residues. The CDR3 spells CASSLILASREQFF. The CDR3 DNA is TGTGCCAGCAGTTTAATACTAGCTTCCCGTGAGCAGTTCTTC.

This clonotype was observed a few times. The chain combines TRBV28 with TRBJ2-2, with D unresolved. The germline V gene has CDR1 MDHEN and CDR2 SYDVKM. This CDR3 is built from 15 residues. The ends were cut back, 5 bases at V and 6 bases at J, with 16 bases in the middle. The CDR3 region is CASSPGLHRAGELFF. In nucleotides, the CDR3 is TGTGCCAGCAGTCCCGGGCTCCATAGGGCCGGGGAGCTGTTTTTT.

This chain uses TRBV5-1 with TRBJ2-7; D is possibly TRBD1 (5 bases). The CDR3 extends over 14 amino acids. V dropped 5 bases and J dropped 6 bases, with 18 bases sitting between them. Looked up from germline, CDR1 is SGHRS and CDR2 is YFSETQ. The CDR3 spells CASRETPTVSEQYF. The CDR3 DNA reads TGCGCCAGCAGGGAAACTCCGACAGTCTCCGAGCAGTACTTC.

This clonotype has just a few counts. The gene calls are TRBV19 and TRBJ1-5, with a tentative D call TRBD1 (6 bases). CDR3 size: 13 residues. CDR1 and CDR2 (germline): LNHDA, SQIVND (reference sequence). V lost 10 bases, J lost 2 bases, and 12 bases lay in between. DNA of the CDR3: TGTGCCACCCGGGACACTCGCAATCAGCCCCAGCATTTT. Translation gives CATRDTRNQPQHF.